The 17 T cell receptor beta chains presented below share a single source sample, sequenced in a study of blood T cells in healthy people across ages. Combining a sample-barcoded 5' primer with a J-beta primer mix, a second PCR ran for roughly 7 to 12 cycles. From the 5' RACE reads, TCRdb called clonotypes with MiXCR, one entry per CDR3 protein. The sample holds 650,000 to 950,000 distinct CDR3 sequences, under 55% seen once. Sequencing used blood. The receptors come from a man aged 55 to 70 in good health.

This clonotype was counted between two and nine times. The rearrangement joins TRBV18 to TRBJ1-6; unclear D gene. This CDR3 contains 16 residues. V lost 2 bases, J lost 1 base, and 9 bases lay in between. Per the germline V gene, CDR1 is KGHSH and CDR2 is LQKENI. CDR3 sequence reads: CASSPVRRSYNSPLHF. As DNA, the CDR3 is TGTGCCAGCTCACCAGTCCGCCGATCCTATAATTCACCCCTCCACTTT.

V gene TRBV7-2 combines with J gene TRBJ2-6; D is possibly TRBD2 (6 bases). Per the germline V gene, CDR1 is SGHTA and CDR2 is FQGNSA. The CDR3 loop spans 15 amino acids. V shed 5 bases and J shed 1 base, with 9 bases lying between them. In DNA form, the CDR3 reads TGTGCCAGCAGCGGACGGGAGTCTGGGGCCAACGTCCTGACTTTC. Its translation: CASSGRESGANVLTF. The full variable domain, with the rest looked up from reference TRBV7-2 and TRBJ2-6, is GAGVSQSPSNKVTEKGKDVELRCDPISGHTALYWYRQSLGQGLEFLIYFQGNSAPDKSGLPSDRFSAERTGGSVSTLTIQRTQQEDSAVYLCASSGRESGANVLTFGAGSRLTVL.

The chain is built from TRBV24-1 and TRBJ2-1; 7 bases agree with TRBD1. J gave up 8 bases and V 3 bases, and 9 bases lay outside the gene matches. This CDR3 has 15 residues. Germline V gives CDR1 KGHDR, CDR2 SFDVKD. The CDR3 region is CATSDADRVIDEQFF. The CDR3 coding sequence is TGTGCCACCAGTGATGCCGACAGGGTGATTGATGAGCAGTTCTTC.

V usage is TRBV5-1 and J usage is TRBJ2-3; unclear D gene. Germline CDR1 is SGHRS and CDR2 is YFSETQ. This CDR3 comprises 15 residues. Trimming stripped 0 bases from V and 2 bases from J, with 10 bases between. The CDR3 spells CASSLGVIPTDTQYF. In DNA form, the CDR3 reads TGCGCCAGCAGCTTGGGAGTGATTCCCACAGATACGCAGTATTTT.

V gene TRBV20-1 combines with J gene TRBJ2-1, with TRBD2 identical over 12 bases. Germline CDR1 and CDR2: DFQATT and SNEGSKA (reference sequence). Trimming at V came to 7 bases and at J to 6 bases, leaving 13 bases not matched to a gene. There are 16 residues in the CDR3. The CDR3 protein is CSGSPSGGAGANEQFF. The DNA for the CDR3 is TGCAGTGGAAGTCCTAGCGGGGGGGCCGGGGCCAATGAGCAGTTCTTC.

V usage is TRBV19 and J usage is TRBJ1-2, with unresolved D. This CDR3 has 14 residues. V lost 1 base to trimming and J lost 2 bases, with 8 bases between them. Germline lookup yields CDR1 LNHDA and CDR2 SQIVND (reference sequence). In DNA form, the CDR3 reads TGTGCCAGTAGTATAGCGGAAGCCAACTATGGCTACACCTTC. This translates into CASSIAEANYGYTF.

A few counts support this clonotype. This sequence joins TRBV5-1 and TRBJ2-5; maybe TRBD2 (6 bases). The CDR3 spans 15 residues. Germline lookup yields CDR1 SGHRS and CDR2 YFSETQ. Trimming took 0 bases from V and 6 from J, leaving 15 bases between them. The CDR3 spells CASSLDQGGGKTQYF. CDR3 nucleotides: TGCGCCAGCAGCTTGGATCAGGGCGGCGGGAAGACCCAGTACTTC.

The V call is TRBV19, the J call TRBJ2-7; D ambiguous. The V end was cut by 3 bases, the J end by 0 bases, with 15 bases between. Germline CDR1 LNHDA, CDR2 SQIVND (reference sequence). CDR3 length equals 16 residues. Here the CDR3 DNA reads TGTGCCAGTAGTATTGACGGGCAGCCGAGCTCCTACGAGCAGTACTTC. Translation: CASSIDGQPSSYEQYF.

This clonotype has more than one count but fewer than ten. CDR3 bases: TGCAGCGTTGAAGATAGTGGCTCCCAGCGGTTCTTC. Translated: CSVEDSGSQRFF. The rearrangement uses TRBV29-1 and TRBJ2-1; D unclear. CDR3 length: 12 residues. The V end lost 0 bases, the J end lost 15 bases, and 15 bases lay between the germline ends. Germline values: CDR1 SQVTM, CDR2 ANQGSEA.

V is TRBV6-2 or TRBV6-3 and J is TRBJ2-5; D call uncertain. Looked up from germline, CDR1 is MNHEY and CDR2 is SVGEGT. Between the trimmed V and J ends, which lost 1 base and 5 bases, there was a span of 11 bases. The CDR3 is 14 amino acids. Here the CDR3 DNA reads TGTGCCAGCAGTTACTACCGACTGGAGGAGACCCAGTACTTC. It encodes CASSYYRLEETQYF.

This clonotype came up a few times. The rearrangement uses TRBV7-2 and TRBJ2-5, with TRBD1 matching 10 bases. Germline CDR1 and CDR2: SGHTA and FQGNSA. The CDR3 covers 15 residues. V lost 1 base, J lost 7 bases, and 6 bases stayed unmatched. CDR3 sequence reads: CASSLGDRGWGTQYF. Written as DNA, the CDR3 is TGTGCCAGCAGCTTAGGGGACAGGGGATGGGGGACCCAGTACTTC.

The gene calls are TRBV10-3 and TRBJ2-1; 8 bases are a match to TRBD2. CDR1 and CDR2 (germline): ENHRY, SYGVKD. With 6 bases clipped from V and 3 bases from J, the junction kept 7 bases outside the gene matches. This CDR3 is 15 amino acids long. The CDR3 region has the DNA TGTGCCATCAGCCCCGGGACTAGAGACTACAATGAGCAGTTCTTC. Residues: CAISPGTRDYNEQFF.

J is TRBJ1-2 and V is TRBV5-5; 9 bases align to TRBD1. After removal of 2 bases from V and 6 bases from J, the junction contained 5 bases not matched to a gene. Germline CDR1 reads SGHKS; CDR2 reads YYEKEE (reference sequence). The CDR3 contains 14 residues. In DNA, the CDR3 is TGTGCCAGCAGCTTACCGGGACAGGGTAATGGCTACACCTTC. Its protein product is CASSLPGQGNGYTF. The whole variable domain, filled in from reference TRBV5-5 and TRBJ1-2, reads DAGVTQSPTHLIKTRGQQVTLRCSPISGHKSVSWYQQVLGQGPQFIFQYYEKEERGRGNFPDRFSARQFPNYSSELNVNALLLGDSALYLCASSLPGQGNGYTFGSGTRLTVV.

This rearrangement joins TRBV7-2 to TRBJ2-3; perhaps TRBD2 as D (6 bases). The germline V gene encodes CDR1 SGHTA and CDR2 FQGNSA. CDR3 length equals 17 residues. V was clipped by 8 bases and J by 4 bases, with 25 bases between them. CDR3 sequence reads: CASASGDWGEVADTQYF. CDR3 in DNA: TGTGCCAGCGCCTCCGGGGACTGGGGGGAGGTGGCAGATACGCAGTATTTT.

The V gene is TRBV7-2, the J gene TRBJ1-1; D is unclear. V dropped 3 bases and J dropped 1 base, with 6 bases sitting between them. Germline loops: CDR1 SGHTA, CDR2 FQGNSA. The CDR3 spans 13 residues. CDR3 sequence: CASSFRSNTEAFF. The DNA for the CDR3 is TGTGCCAGCAGCTTCCGCTCGAACACTGAAGCTTTCTTT.

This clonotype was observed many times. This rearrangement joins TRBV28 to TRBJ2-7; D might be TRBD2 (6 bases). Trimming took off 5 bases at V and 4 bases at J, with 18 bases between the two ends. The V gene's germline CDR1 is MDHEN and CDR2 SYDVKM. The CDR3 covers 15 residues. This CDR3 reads CASSPGTPPPYEQYF. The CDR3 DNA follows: TGTGCCAGCAGTCCCGGGACTCCCCCACCATACGAGCAGTACTTC.

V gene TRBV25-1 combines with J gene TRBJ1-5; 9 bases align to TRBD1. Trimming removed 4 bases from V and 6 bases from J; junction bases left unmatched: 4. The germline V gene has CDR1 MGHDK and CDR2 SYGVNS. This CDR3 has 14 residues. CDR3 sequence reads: CASSGQGGFQPQHF. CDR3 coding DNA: TGTGCCAGCAGTGGACAGGGGGGGTTTCAGCCCCAGCATTTT.